This entry is about one TCR beta chain. There are 12 residues in the CDR3. Germline V gene sequence: CDR1 SGHAT, CDR2 FQNNGV. Between the trimmed V and J ends, which lost 0 bases and 4 bases, there was a span of 4 bases. This sample is drawn from a study of blood T cell repertoires in COVID-19. Sequencing used immunoSEQ multiplex PCR; TCRdb keeps in-frame clones, though not all of them. The repertoire includes a few hundred thousand clones, 85% to 90% of them detected once, and roughly 2.9% sits in the top ten. This chain links TRBV11-2 with TRBJ2-7, with D unresolved. The clonotype comes from a woman in her fifties or sixties who had been exposed to COVID-19. The sample was PBMCs or T cells enriched from blood (not recorded which). CDR3 nucleotides: TGTGCCAGCAGCTTAGATCCATACGAGCAGTACTTC. This encodes CASSLDPYEQYF. The full variable domain, its missing parts supplied by reference TRBV11-2 and TRBJ2-7, is EAGVAQSPRYKIIEKRQSVAFWCNPISGHATLYWYQQILGQGPKLLIQFQNNGVVDDSQLPKDRFSAERLKGVDSTLKIQPAKLEDSAVYLCASSLDPYEQYFGPGTRLTVT.